The 27 T cell receptor beta chains listed next were all sequenced from one sample in a study of shared clonotypes between healthy human individuals. The method was immunoSEQ multiplex PCR; TCRdb's version includes in-frame clones alone and lacks a portion of them. The data show around 940,000 clones, about three quarters seen once. The sequenced material came from memory CD4+ T cells sorted from blood. The subset was: CD45RA-negative fraction. All receptors derive from a man aged 18-30 years in good health.

This chain joins TRBV6-1 and TRBJ2-7; D perhaps matches TRBD1 (5 bases). In germline, CDR1 is MNHNS, CDR2 SASEGT. The CDR3 is 14 residues long. V shed 0 bases and J shed 2 bases, with 8 bases lying between them. CDR3 loop: CASSEAGRAYEQYF. The CDR3 nucleotides read TGTGCCAGCAGTGAAGCGGGCAGGGCCTACGAGCAGTACTTC.

This chain uses TRBV9 with TRBJ1-3; a possible D gene is TRBD1 (6 bases). Trimming stripped 0 bases from V and 8 bases from J, with 12 bases between. Germline loops: CDR1 SGDLS, CDR2 YYNGEE. This CDR3 comprises 14 residues. The CDR3 loop reads CASSVVGRGDTIYF. CDR3 nucleotide sequence: TGTGCCAGCAGCGTAGTTGGAAGGGGGGACACCATATATTTT.

This clone was observed once. The chain is built from TRBV27 and TRBJ2-3, with 7 bases matching TRBD2. This CDR3 comprises 14 residues. Per germline, CDR1 MNHEY and CDR2 SMNVEV (reference sequence). V was pared by 3 bases and J by 5 bases, with 5 bases of the junction left unmatched. Here the CDR3 reads CASSFIRGEDTQYF. The CDR3 DNA follows: TGTGCCAGCAGTTTTATCCGGGGGGAAGATACGCAGTATTTT.

The chain employs TRBV5-1 and TRBJ2-1, with a possible D match to TRBD2 (6 bases). CDR1 SGHRS and CDR2 YFSETQ come from the germline V gene. This CDR3 contains 15 residues. The ends were cut back, 5 bases at V and 0 bases at J, with 12 bases in the middle. The CDR3 sequence: CASRGGDFSYNEQFF. CDR3 coding DNA: TGCGCCAGCAGGGGTGGGGACTTCTCCTACAATGAGCAGTTCTTC. Variable domain in full (rest from reference TRBV5-1 and TRBJ2-1): KAGVTQTPRYLIKTRGQQVTLSCSPISGHRSVSWYQQTPGQGLQFLFEYFSETQRNKGNFPGRFSGRQFSNSRSEMNVSTLELGDSALYLCASRGGDFSYNEQFFGPGTRLTVL.

The chain carries TRBV5-4 and TRBJ1-1; no clear D gene. Per germline, CDR1 SGHNT and CDR2 YYREEE (reference sequence). V was cut by 4 bases and J by 1 base, with 11 bases left in between. The CDR3 extends over 14 amino acids. CDR3 DNA sequence: TGTGCCAGCAGCGGCCGGGAAGCGAACACTGAAGCTTTCTTT. It is translated as CASSGREANTEAFF.

This clone was recorded a few times. Since a much larger clone is just one base distant, this may be a read error. The identical CDR3 is also encoded by other nucleotide sequences in the sample. The V call is TRBV7-9, the J call TRBJ1-4, with 8 bases lining up with TRBD1. CDR1 is SEHNR and CDR2 is FQNEAQ in the germline V gene (reference sequence). The junction had 0 bases not matched to a gene; V was cut back by 3 bases and J by 3 bases. The CDR3 totals 14 residues. CDR3: CASSLGQANEKLFF. CDR3 coding DNA: TGTGCCAGCAGCTTGGGACAGGCTAATGAAAAACTGTTTTTT.

The genes are TRBV11-2 and TRBJ2-2; D is undetermined. The CDR3 runs 13 residues. Per the germline V gene, CDR1 is SGHAT and CDR2 is FQNNGV. V lost 4 bases to trimming and J lost 5 bases, with 8 bases between them. CDR3 region: CASSSRGTGELFF. The CDR3 DNA reads TGTGCCAGCAGCTCCAGAGGAACCGGGGAGCTGTTTTTT.

This chain's CDR3 is CASSPTGTLISGAFF. The CDR3 DNA is TGTGCCAGTAGTCCAACCGGGACTTTAATTTCGGGAGCTTTCTTT. This chain joins TRBV19 and TRBJ1-1; D possibly corresponds to TRBD1 (5 bases). Trimming took off 5 bases at V and 10 bases at J, with 23 bases between the two ends. Germline-derived CDR1 and CDR2 are LNHDA and SQIVND (reference sequence). The length of the CDR3 is 15 residues.

V usage is TRBV9 and J usage is TRBJ1-1; the match to TRBD1 covers 9 bases. Per the germline V gene, CDR1 is SGDLS and CDR2 is YYNGEE. The CDR3 spans 14 residues. The J segment lost 6 bases and the V segment lost 6 bases, leaving 9 bases of the junction unmatched. The CDR3 DNA sequence: TGTGCCAGCACCCTCGTAGGGACAGGGTCTGAAGCTTTCTTT. Protein sequence: CASTLVGTGSEAFF.

This clone was found once. This sequence joins TRBV6-5 and TRBJ2-1; D is ambiguous. CDR3 length equals 14 residues. Trimming took off 5 bases at V and 8 bases at J, with 16 bases between the two ends. In germline, CDR1 is MNHEY, CDR2 SVGAGI. Written as DNA, the CDR3 is TGTGCCAGCAGTCCACGCCATGGTTTCGATGAGCAGTTCTTC. Protein sequence: CASSPRHGFDEQFF.

The V call is TRBV5-1, the J call TRBJ2-2, with a tentative D call TRBD1 (7 bases). The CDR3 covers 18 residues. The V gene lost 0 bases and the J gene lost 6 bases, with 21 bases spanning the gap. Germline CDR1 is SGHRS and CDR2 is YFSETQ. CDR3 bases: TGCGCCAGCAGCTTGGCCGGCGGGACAGTGGGAAGTCCCGGGGAGCTGTTTTTT. This gives the protein CASSLAGGTVGSPGELFF.

The chain recombines TRBV2 with TRBJ2-3; D remains unclear. The CDR3 contains 13 residues. V lost 8 bases and J 1 base, leaving 10 bases between the germline ends. Germline V gives CDR1 SNHLY, CDR2 FYNNEI. In DNA form, the CDR3 reads TGTGCCAGCGATATGGCTCGCACAGATACGCAGTATTTT. Amino acids: CASDMARTDTQYF. Full variable domain (remainder filled in from reference TRBV2 and TRBJ2-3): EPEVTQTPSHQVTQMGQEVILRCVPISNHLYFYWYRQILGQKVEFLVSFYNNEISEKSEIFDDQFSVERPDGSNFTLKIRSTKLEDSAMYFCASDMARTDTQYFGPGTRLTVL.

The rearrangement uses TRBV27 and TRBJ1-1; the match to TRBD1 covers 7 bases. Per germline, CDR1 MNHEY and CDR2 SMNVEV (reference sequence). This CDR3 contains 13 residues. The trim removed 6 bases at V and 0 bases at J, leaving 1 base unmatched. CDR3 sequence reads: CASRTGVNTEAFF. For the CDR3, the DNA is TGTGCCAGCAGAACAGGGGTGAACACTGAAGCTTTCTTT.

The CDR3 protein is CASGQGTNTEAFF. CDR3 nucleotide sequence: TGTGCCAGCGGTCAGGGGACTAACACTGAAGCTTTCTTT. J is TRBJ1-1 and V is TRBV6-5, with D maybe TRBD1 (6 bases). CDR1 and CDR2 (germline): MNHEY, SVGAGI. This CDR3 has 13 amino acids. Between the trimmed V and J ends, which lost 8 bases and 2 bases, there was a span of 12 bases.

The chain joins TRBV30 to TRBJ2-3; no definite D call. V lost 0 bases and J 4 bases, leaving 8 bases between the germline ends. Germline V CDR1 and CDR2: GTSNPN, SVGIG (reference sequence). The CDR3 sequence is 13 residues long. The CDR3 region is CAWSVPPPDTQYF. In DNA form, the CDR3 reads TGTGCCTGGAGTGTACCCCCCCCAGATACGCAGTATTTT.

The chain links TRBV18 to TRBJ1-1; D not certain. Germline V lookup: CDR1 KGHSH, CDR2 LQKENI. The CDR3 contains 13 residues. The V gene lost 4 bases and the J gene lost 4 bases, with 10 bases spanning the gap. In DNA form, the CDR3 reads TGTGCCAGCTCACAGCGGCGGCCCACTGAAGCTTTCTTT. Amino acid sequence: CASSQRRPTEAFF.

As DNA, the CDR3 is TGTGCCTGGAGTCCTTTGTCTCTAGAAGCTTTCTTT. This codes for CAWSPLSLEAFF. The chain has TRBV30 and TRBJ1-1, with unresolved D. Germline CDR1 is GTSNPN and CDR2 is SVGIG (reference sequence). Trimming pared 2 bases from V and 8 bases from J, leaving 12 bases between. This CDR3 is 12 amino acids long.

V gene TRBV11-2 combines with J gene TRBJ1-2; possible D gene TRBD1, 5 bases. CDR1 is SGHAT and CDR2 is FQNNGV in the germline V gene. The CDR3 spans 16 residues. Trimming cost V 4 bases and J 3 bases, with 18 bases left between them. DNA of the CDR3: TGTGCCAGCAGCTCCGCTCAGGGAGGAGGGGACTATGGCTACACCTTC. Translated, it gives CASSSAQGGGDYGYTF.

The chain is built from TRBV11-3 and TRBJ2-5, with TRBD1 matching over 7 bases. Germline V gene data show CDR1 as SGHNT and CDR2 as YENEEA. V was clipped by 1 base and J by 1 base; unmatched bases: 6. The CDR3 spans 16 residues. The CDR3 sequence: CASSLGAGGRQETQYF. CDR3 DNA: TGTGCCAGCAGCTTAGGGGCAGGGGGTCGCCAAGAGACCCAGTACTTC. The whole variable domain, remainder taken from reference TRBV11-3 and TRBJ2-5, is EAGVVQSPRYKIIEKKQPVAFWCNPISGHNTLYWYLQNLGQGPELLIRYENEEAVDDSQLPKDRFSAERLKGVDSTLKIQPAELGDSAVYLCASSLGAGGRQETQYFGPGTRLLVL.

The chain joins TRBV27 to TRBJ1-6, with D perhaps matching TRBD1 (5 bases). V lost 7 bases and J lost 6, with 22 bases in between. CDR1 is MNHEY and CDR2 is SMNVEV in the germline V gene (reference sequence). The CDR3 consists of 17 residues. CDR3: CASNSRGGERVNSPLHF. CDR3 in DNA: TGTGCCAGCAATTCAAGGGGCGGGGAGCGAGTTAATTCACCCCTCCACTTT.

The gene calls are TRBV7-3 and TRBJ2-1; D may be TRBD1 or TRBD2 (5 bases each). CDR1 and CDR2 (germline): SGHTA, FQGTGA. The V end lost 5 bases, the J end lost 5 bases, and 13 bases lay between the germline ends. The CDR3 loop spans 14 amino acids. The DNA of the CDR3 is TGTGCCAGCAGCCCACTCGGGACCGACAATGAGCAGTTCTTC. This gives the protein CASSPLGTDNEQFF.

The J gene is TRBJ1-2, the V gene TRBV11-2, with D possibly TRBD1 on 5 matching bases. V was cut by 4 bases and J by 5 bases, with 11 bases left in between. Germline-derived CDR1 and CDR2 are SGHAT and FQNNGV. The CDR3 is made up of 13 amino acids. CDR3 bases: TGTGCCAGCAGCTACGGGACCGAGTATGGCTACACCTTC. As protein: CASSYGTEYGYTF.

This chain joins TRBV7-9 and TRBJ1-3; D is undetermined. Deletions cut 10 bases from V and 4 bases from J, with 14 bases between. Germline lookup yields CDR1 SEHNR and CDR2 FQNEAQ (reference sequence). The CDR3 covers 13 residues. CDR3 coding DNA: TGTGCCAACCAGCAAGGGTCAGGAAACACCATATATTTT. Translation: CANQQGSGNTIYF.

The CDR3 region has the DNA TGTGCCAGCAGAGGGGGGCTCAACACAGATACGCAGTATTTT. Protein: CASRGGLNTDTQYF. This sequence joins TRBV2 and TRBJ2-3, with D perhaps matching TRBD1 or TRBD2 (6 bases each). The CDR3 is 14 amino acids. The germline gives CDR1 SNHLY, CDR2 FYNNEI. V gave up 6 bases and J gave up 2 bases, with 12 bases separating them.

The chain couples TRBV15 to TRBJ2-3; tentatively, D is TRBD2 (5 bases). V shed 4 bases and J shed 7 bases, with 18 bases lying between them. This CDR3 is built from 15 residues. CDR1 LNHNV and CDR2 YYDKDF come from the germline V gene (reference sequence). DNA of the CDR3: TGTGCCACCAGCAACGCAGGCGGGCCCCCATATACGCAGTATTTT. It yields the protein CATSNAGGPPYTQYF.

This clone was counted only a few times. At one end the junction does not follow the germline gene, possibly because of a read error. The chain combines TRBV7-7 with TRBJ2-7; 7 nucleotides line up with TRBD2. Per germline, CDR1 SSHAT and CDR2 FNYEAQ (reference sequence). CDR3 length: 14 amino acids. The CDR3 DNA reads TGTGCTAGCAGCCAGAGGGAGGGGAACTACGAGCAGTACTTC. It specifies CASSQREGNYEQYF.

This sequence joins TRBV2 and TRBJ1-2; 7 bases are shared with TRBD1. Per germline, CDR1 SNHLY and CDR2 FYNNEI. The CDR3 spans 15 residues. After removal of 4 bases from V and 0 bases from J, the junction contained 5 bases not matched to a gene. The CDR3 reads CASSVDRVPNYGYTF. The CDR3 DNA follows: TGTGCCAGCAGTGTCGACAGGGTCCCTAACTATGGCTACACCTTC.